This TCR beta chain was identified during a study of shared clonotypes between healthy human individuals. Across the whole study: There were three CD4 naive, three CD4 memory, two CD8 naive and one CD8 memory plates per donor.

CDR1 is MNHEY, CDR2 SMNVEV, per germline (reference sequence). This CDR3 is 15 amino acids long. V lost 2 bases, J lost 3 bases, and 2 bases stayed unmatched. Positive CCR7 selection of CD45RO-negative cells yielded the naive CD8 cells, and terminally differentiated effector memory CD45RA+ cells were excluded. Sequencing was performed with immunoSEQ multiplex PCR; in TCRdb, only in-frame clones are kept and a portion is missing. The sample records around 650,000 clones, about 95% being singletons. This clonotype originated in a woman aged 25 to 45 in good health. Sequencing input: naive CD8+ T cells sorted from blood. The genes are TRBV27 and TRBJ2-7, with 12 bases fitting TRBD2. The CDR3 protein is CASSLLAGGNYEQYF. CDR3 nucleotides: TGTGCCAGCAGTTTACTAGCGGGAGGGAACTACGAGCAGTACTTC.